The source of this T cell receptor (beta chain) is a study of shared clonotypes between healthy human individuals (dated by TCRdb to 2018 to 2020). With respect to the entire study: Three men and two women, aged 18 to 49 years, made up the cohort. Per donor, three plates each were used for CD4 naive and CD4 memory, two for CD8 naive, and one for CD8 memory. To estimate repertoire size and how much clonotypes are shared between individuals, the study performed deep sequencing of blood TCR repertoires from 4 to 6 healthy adults. To increase sequencing depth and limit assay-specific biases, TCR repertoire library preparation and sequencing were carried out by different laboratories using diverse techniques. Each donor's leukapheresis produced roughly between roughly 0.85 and 10 billion PBMCs. Beyond this particular receptor, the publication reports: Rarefaction of sorted-subset datasets indicated incomplete sequencing despite the large sequencing depth. Based on pairwise subsampling, the degree of clonotype sharing among donors was expected to be affected by sequencing depth. Sampling was restricted to blood, and TCR repertoires in tissue are likely to differ from TCR repertoires in blood. Approximately 5% of naive CD4, around 3.5% of naive CD8, about 2.1% of memory CD4, and about 0.4% of memory CD8 clonotypes were shared across a handful of donors. The genetic and exposure-history diversity represented was limited by the small number of donors. Estimated clonotype richness was generally larger for naive than for memory subsets. Higher generation probabilities were observed for clonotypes shared by all four sorted-subset donors than for non-shared clonotypes.

This clone has a single count. Its binding antigen is unknown. No much larger clone exists at a distance of one base, and base qualities are not known. Its CDR3 holds 15 amino acids, cysteine through phenylalanine. Just the 45-base CDR3 DNA is kept, in frame starting at base 1. Germline trimming amounts to 5 bases on V and 7 bases on J, with 12 as the count of junction bases outside the gene matches. For CDR1 and CDR2, the germline V gene (reference sequence) lists MNHEY and SMNVEV. TCR CDR3 regions were amplified from genomic DNA by multiplex PCR using the deep immunoSEQ assay. Genomic DNA extracted from each cell subset was distributed evenly over all wells of several immunoSEQ 96-well plates, and each plate served as one replicate. For sorted subsets, about 200 ng genomic DNA, equal to tens of thousands of T cell genomes, was loaded into each replicate PCR. Purified libraries were measured with a Qubit 3.0 fluorometer, size-checked on a Bioanalyzer 2100, and measured again with the KAPA Library Quantification kit. Each immunoSEQ 96-well plate was sequenced on its own single-read 150-cycle Illumina NextSeq 550 flow cell. Processing in the source paper ran as follows. Because the immunoSEQ output held only junctional sequences and lacked quality scores, the filtering could not match the filtering applied to full-length reads. Sequences were annotated with PyIR, a Python wrapper for IgBLAST v1.9, and V/J genes and CDR3 were assigned using IMGT germline references. Any read was removed if the V/J assignment was weak (E-value above 1e-6), the CDR3 was missing, or the read contained stop codons, out-of-frame junctions, or ambiguous translated residues. V3J clonotypes were defined by identical inferred V gene, J gene, and CDR3 amino acid sequence. Percentage overlap between repertoires was computed as shared unique clonotypes divided by the size of the smaller repertoire. Three approaches were used to assess repertoire richness: RTK rarefaction, the Chao1 estimator, and Recon v2.1 estimates of unobserved clonotypes. Generation probabilities for all TCRbeta clonotypes obtained by the gDNA method from a few donors were computed using OLGA. Imported from immuneACCESS, the table was reduced by TCRdb to in-frame sequences with V and J called. These copies leave out some clones; in studies compared against another copy, an unresolved V gene accounts for under half, and the cause of the remainder is not known. V, J and clone size reflect that table, while D and trimming were determined from the DNA. The sample includes approximately 940,000 clones, with more than 75% observed a single time. Over 1.3% of the sample is taken by the ten largest.

Healthy HIV-negative adults with no recently reported acute infections or vaccinations were included as donors. Every donor was a Caucasian adult living in Nashville, Tennessee, USA. CD4+ T cells were enriched by magnetic negative selection, after which naive cells were positively selected on CD45RA and the negative fraction was taken as the memory subset. Blood was obtained by leukapheresis, after which PBMCs were separated by Ficoll-Histopaque density gradient centrifugation and cryopreserved in liquid nitrogen vapor phase. Purity and quantity of every magnetically sorted T cell population were checked by analytical flow cytometry. From each sorted fraction, genomic DNA was isolated and quantified by UV absorbance on a Nanodrop 2000c.

The chain joins TRBV27 to TRBJ2-5, with 8 bases in between that match TRBD2. The source material was memory CD4+ T cells sorted from blood. This specimen's cell subset or site label, per the study, means: CD45RA-negative fraction. This clonotype was sampled from a man between 18 and 35 years old in good health. CDR3 protein: CASSRASGFVATQYF. The nucleotide sequence reads as follows: TGTGCCAGCAGTCGGGCTAGCGGGTTCGTGGCGACCCAGTACTTC.